This T cell receptor (beta chain) was sequenced during a study of identical twins. Broader study findings: For zero-insertion analyses, partial confounding could come from invariant MAIT and iNKT cells. Insertions were reduced in abundant cord blood beta clonotypes but not in memory repertoires.

In this sample, this clonotype turned up a few times. Its antigen is undetermined. CDR3 length: 20 residues. The ends lost 0 bases at V and 6 bases at J; junction bases unmatched: 15. TCRdb re-analysed the 5' RACE reads in MiXCR, keeping a single row per CDR3 protein. The sample holds roughly 770,000 distinct CDR3 sequences; about 20% are singletons and the top ten take around 13%. This sample also belongs to another study, concerning T cells expressing NK-cell markers. This second study says: Anti-gamma-delta TCR antibody use in several experiments restricted sorting to alpha-beta TCR T cells.

The sample was PBMCs. The V call is TRBV12-3 or TRBV12-4, the J call TRBJ2-3; 13 bases are shared with TRBD2. The TCR originated in a woman in her late teens or twenties in good health. The CDR3 coding sequence is TGTGCCAGCAGTTTAGCGAGAAGGGGACTAGCGGGGACTGCTGGCGATACGCAGTATTTT. Residues: CASSLARRGLAGTAGDTQYF.